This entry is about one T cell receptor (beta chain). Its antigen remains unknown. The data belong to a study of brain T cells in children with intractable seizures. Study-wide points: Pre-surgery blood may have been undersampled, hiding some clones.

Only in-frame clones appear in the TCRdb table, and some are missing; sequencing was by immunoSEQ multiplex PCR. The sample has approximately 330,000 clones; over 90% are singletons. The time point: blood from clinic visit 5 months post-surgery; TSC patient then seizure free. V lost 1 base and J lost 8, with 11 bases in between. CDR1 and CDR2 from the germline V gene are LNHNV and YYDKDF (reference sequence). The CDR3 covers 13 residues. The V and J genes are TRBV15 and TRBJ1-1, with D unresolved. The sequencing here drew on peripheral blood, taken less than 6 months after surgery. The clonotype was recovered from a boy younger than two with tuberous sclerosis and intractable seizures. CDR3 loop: CATSRGGSPEAFF. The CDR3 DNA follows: TGTGCCACCAGCAGAGGAGGAAGTCCAGAAGCTTTCTTT.